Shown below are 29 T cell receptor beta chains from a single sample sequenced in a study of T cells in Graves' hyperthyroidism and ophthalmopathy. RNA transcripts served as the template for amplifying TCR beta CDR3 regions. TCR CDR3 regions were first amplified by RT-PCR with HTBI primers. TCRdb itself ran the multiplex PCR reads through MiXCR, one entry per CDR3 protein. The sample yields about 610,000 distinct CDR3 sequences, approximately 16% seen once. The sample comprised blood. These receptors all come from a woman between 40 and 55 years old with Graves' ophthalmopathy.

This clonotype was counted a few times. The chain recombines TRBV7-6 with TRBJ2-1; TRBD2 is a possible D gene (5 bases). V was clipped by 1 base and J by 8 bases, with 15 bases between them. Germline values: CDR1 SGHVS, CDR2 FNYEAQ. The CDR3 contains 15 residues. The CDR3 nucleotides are TGTGCCAGCAGCTTAGGGCTAGCTCATGGAGATGAGCAGTTCTTC. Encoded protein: CASSLGLAHGDEQFF. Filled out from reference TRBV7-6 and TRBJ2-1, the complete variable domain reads GAGVSQSPRYKVTKRGQDVALRCDPISGHVSLYWYRQALGQGPEFLTYFNYEAQQDKSGLPNDRFSAERPEGSISTLTIQRTEQRDSAMYRCASSLGLAHGDEQFFGPGTRLTVL.

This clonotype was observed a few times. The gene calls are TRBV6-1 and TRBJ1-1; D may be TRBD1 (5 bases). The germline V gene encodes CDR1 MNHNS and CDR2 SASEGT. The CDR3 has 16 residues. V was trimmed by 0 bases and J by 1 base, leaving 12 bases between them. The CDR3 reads CASSEALEGRNTEAFF. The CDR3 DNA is TGTGCCAGCAGTGAAGCGCTGGAGGGGAGGAACACTGAAGCTTTCTTT.

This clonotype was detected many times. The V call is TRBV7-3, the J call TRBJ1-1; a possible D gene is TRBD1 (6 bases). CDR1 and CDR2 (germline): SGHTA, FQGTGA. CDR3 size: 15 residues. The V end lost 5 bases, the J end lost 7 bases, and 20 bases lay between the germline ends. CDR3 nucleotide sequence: TGTGCCAGCAGCGTTGACGGGACATGCTCCCTTGAAGCTTTCTTT. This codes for CASSVDGTCSLEAFF.

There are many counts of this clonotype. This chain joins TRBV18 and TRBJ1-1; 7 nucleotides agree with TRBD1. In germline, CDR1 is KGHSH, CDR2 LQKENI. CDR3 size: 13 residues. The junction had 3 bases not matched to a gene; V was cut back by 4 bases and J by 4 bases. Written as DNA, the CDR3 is TGTGCCAGCTCACGGGCAGGGGGCACTGAAGCTTTCTTT. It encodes CASSRAGGTEAFF.

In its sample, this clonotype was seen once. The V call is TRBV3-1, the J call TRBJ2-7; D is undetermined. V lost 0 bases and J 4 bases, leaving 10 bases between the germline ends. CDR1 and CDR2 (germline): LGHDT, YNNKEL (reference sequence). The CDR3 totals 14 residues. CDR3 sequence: CASSQDAAMYEQYF. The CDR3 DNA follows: TGTGCCAGCAGCCAAGACGCCGCTATGTACGAGCAGTACTTC.

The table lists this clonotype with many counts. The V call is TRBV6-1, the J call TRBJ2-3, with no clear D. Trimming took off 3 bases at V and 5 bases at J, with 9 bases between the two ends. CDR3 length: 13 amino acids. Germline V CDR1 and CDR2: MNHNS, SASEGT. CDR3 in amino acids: CASSDFNLDTQYF. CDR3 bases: TGTGCCAGCAGTGATTTCAACCTAGATACGCAGTATTTT.

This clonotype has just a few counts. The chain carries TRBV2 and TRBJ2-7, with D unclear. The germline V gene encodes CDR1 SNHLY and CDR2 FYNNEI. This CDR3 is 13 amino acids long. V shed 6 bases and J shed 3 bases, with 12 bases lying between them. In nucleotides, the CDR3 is TGTGCCAGCAGAGCCGACATTGTCTACGAGCAGTACTTC. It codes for CASRADIVYEQYF. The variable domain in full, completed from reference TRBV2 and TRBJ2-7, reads EPEVTQTPSHQVTQMGQEVILRCVPISNHLYFYWYRQILGQKVEFLVSFYNNEISEKSEIFDDQFSVERPDGSNFTLKIRSTKLEDSAMYFCASRADIVYEQYFGPGTRLTVT.

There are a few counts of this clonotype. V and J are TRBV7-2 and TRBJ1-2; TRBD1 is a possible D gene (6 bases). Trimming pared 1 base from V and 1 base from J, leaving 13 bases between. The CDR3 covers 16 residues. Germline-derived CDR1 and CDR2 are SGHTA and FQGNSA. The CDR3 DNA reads TGTGCCAGCAGCTTAGATGGGGGGGCAAGTAACTATGGCTACACCTTC. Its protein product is CASSLDGGASNYGYTF.

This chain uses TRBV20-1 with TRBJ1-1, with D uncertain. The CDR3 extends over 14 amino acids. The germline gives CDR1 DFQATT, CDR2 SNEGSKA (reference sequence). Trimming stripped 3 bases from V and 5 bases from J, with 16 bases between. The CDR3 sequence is CSARRIGGWTEAFF. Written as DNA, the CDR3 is TGCAGTGCTAGGCGAATAGGTGGTTGGACTGAAGCTTTCTTT.

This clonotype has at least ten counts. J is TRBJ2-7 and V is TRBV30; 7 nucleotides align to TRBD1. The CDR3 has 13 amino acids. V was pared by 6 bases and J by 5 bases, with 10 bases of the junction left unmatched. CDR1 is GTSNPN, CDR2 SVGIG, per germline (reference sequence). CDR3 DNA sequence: TGTGCCTGCCGACGACAGGGTGGAGACGAGCAGTACTTC. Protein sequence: CACRRQGGDEQYF.

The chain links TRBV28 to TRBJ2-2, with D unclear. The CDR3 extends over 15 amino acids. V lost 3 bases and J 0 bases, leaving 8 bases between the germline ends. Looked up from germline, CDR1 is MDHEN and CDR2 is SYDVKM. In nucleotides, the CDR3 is TGTGCCAGCAGTTTCGAGACGGCGAACACCGGGGAGCTGTTTTTT. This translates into CASSFETANTGELFF.

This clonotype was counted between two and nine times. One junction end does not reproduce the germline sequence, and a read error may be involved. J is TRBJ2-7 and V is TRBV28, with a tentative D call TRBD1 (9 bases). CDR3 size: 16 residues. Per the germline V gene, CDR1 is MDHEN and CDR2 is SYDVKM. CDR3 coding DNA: TGTACCAGCAGCCACGGGGGGGACAGGGATCCCTACGAGCAGTACTTC. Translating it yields CTSSHGGDRDPYEQYF.

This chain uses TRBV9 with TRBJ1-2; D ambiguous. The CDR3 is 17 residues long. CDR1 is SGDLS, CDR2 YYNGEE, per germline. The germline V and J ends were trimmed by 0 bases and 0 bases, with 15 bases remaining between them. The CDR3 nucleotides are TGTGCCAGCAGCGTAGGGTCAGTGGCAGCCCCTAACTATGGCTACACCTTC. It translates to CASSVGSVAAPNYGYTF. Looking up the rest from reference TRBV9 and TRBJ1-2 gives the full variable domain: DSGVTQTPKHLITATGQRVTLRCSPRSGDLSVYWYQQSLDQGLQFLIQYYNGEERAKGNILERFSAQQFPDLHSELNLSSLELGDSALYFCASSVGSVAAPNYGYTFGSGTRLTVV.

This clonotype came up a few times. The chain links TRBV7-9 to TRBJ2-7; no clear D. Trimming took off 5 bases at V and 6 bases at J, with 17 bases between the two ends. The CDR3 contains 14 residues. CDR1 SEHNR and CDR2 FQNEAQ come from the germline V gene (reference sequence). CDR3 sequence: CASSRSPGPSEQYF. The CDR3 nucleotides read TGTGCCAGCAGCCGCTCGCCGGGTCCCTCCGAGCAGTACTTC.

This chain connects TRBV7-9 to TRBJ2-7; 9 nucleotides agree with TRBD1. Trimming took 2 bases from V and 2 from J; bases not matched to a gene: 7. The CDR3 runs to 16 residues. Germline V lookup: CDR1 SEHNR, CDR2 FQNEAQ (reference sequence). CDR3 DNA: TGTGCCAGCAGCTTACCGGGACAGGGATCGACCTACGAGCAGTACTTC. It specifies CASSLPGQGSTYEQYF.

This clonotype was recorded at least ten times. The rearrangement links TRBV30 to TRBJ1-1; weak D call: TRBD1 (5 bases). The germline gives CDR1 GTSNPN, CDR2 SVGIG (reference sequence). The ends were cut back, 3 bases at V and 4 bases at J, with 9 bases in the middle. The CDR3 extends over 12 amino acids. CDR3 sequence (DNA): TGTGCCTGGAGCGGGCAGGGCACTGAAGCTTTCTTT. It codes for CAWSGQGTEAFF. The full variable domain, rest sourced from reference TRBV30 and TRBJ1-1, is SQTIHQWPATLVQPVGSPLSLECTVEGTSNPNLYWYRQAAGRGLQLLFYSVGIGQISSEVPQNLSASRPQDRQFILSSKKLLLSDSGFYLCAWSGQGTEAFFGQGTRLTVV.

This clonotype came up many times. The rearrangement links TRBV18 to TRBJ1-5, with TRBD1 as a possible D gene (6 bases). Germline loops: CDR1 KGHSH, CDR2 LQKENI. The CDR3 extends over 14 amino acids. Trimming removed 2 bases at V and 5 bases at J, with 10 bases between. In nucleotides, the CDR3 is TGTGCCAGCTCACCAGAACAGGGTTATCAGCCCCAGCATTTT. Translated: CASSPEQGYQPQHF.

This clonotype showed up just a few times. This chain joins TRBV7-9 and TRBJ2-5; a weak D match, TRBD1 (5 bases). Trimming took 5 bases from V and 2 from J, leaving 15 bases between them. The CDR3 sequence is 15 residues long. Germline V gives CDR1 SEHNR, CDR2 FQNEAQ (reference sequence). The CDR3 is CASSTDSNFQETQYF. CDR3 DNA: TGTGCCAGCAGCACAGACAGCAATTTTCAAGAGACCCAGTACTTC. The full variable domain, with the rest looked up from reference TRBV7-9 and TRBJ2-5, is DTGVSQNPRHKITKRGQNVTFRCDPISEHNRLYWYRQTLGQGPEFLTYFQNEAQLEKSRLLSDRFSAERPKGSFSTLEIQRTEQGDSAMYLCASSTDSNFQETQYFGPGTRLLVL.

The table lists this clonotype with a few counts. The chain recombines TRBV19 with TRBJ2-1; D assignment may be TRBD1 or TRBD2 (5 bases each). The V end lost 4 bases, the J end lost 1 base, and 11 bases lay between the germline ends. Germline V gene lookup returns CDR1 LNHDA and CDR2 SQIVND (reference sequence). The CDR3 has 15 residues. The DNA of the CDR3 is TGTGCCAGTAGTAACCGGGACGGTTCCTACAATGAGCAGTTCTTC. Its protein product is CASSNRDGSYNEQFF.

The CDR3 coding sequence is TGTGCCAGCAGCTTGGGGGGTGCGGGAGGGCCGGGCTCTGAGCAGTTCTTC. It encodes CASSLGGAGGPGSEQFF. The chain has TRBV7-6 and TRBJ2-1, with 9 bases aligning to TRBD2. CDR3 length: 17 amino acids. The germline gives CDR1 SGHVS, CDR2 FNYEAQ. Trimming took 3 bases from V and 9 from J; bases not matched to a gene: 15.

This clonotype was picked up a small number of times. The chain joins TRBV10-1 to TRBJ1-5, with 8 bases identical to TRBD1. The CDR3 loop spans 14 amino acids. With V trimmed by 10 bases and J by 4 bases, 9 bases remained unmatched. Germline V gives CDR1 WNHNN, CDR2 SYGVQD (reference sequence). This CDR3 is CANVGQGINQPQHF. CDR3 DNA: TGCGCCAACGTAGGACAGGGCATTAATCAGCCCCAGCATTTT.

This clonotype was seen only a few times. For the CDR3, the DNA is TGCAGCGGTGGGACTAGCGGGGGCGGTGAGCAGTTCTTC. It codes for CSGGTSGGGEQFF. The genes are TRBV29-1 and TRBJ2-1; 14 bases match TRBD2. CDR1 is SQVTM and CDR2 is ANQGSEA in the germline V gene. CDR3 length: 13 residues. V shed 7 bases, J shed 9 bases, and the junction held 5 bases outside the gene matches.

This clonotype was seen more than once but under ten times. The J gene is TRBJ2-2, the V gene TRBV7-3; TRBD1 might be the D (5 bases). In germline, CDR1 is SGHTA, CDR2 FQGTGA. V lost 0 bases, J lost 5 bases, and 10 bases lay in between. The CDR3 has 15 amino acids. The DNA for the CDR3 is TGTGCCAGCAGCTTAACTCAGGGTTCTACCGGGGAGCTGTTTTTT. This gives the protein CASSLTQGSTGELFF.

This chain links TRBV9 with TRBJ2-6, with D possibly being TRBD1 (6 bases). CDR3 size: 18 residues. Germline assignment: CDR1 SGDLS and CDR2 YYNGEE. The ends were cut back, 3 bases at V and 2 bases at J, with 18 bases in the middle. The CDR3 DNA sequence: TGTGCCAGCAGCGCGACAGGTCTAAAAGGTACTGGGGCCAACGTCCTGACTTTC. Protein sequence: CASSATGLKGTGANVLTF.

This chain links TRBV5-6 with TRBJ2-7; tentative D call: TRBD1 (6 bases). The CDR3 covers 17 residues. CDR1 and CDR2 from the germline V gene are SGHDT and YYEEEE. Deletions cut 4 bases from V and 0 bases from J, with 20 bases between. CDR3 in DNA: TGTGCCAGCAGCCTGCGACCGTGGGACATAAACTCCTACGAGCAGTACTTC. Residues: CASSLRPWDINSYEQYF.

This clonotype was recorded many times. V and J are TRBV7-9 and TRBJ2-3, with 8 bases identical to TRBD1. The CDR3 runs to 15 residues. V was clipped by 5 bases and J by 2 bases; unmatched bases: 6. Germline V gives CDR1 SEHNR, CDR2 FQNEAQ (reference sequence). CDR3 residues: CASSLGQGDTDTQYF. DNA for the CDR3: TGTGCCAGCAGCCTCGGACAGGGAGACACAGATACGCAGTATTTT.

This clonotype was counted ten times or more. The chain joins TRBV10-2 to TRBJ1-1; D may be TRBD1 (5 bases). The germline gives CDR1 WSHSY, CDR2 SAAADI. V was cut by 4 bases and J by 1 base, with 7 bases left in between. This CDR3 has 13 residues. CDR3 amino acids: CASSGQPNTEAFF. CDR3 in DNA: TGCGCCAGCAGTGGACAGCCGAACACTGAAGCTTTCTTT.

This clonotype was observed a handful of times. The CDR3 sequence: CASSYVATRTGELFF. The CDR3 nucleotides read TGCGCCAGCAGCTACGTCGCCACCCGCACCGGGGAGCTGTTTTTT. The chain employs TRBV5-1 and TRBJ2-2; D ambiguous. The CDR3 has 15 amino acids. V was shortened by 3 bases and J by 4 bases, with 13 bases between the two germline ends. Germline loops: CDR1 SGHRS, CDR2 YFSETQ.

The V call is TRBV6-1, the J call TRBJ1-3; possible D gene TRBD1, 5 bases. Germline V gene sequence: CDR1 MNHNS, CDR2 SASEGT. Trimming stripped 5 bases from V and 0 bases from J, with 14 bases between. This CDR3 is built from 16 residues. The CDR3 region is CASSSVSQGSGNTIYF. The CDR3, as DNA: TGTGCCAGCAGTTCTGTTTCTCAGGGCTCTGGAAACACCATATATTTT.